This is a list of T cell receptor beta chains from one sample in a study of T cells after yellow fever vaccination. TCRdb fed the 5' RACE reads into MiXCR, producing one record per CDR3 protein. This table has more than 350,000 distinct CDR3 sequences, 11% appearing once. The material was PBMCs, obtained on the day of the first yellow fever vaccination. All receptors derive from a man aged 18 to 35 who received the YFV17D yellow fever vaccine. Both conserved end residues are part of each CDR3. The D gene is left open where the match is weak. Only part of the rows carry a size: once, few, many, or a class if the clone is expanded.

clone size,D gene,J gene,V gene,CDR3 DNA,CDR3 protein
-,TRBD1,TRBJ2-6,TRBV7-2,TGTGCCACCAGACCCCGAGACAGGGCTGGGGCCAACGTCCTGACTTTC,CATRPRDRAGANVLTF
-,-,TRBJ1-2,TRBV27,TGTGCCAGCAGTTTAAGCGGCGGGGTTAATGGCTACACCTTC,CASSLSGGVNGYTF
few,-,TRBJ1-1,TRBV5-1,TGCGCCAGCAGCGGTTCCCTGGGCGGTGGCACTGAAGCTTTCTTT,CASSGSLGGGTEAFF
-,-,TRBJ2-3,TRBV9,TGTGCCAGCAGCGCGACCCGGGGCACAGATACGCAGTATTTT,CASSATRGTDTQYF
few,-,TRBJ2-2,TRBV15,TGTGCCACCAGCAGAGAATGGGCAGGGAACACCGGGGAGCTGTTTTTT,CATSREWAGNTGELFF
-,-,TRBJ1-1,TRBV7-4,TGTGCCAGCAGCATAGACGGGAACACTGAAGCTTTCTTT,CASSIDGNTEAFF
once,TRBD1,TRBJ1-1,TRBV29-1,TGCAGCGTTAACCCACAGGGGGCGTACACTGAAGCTTTCTTT,CSVNPQGAYTEAFF
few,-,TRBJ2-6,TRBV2,TGTGCCACCACGGGTTATACCGGGGCCAACGTCCTGACTTTC,CATTGYTGANVLTF
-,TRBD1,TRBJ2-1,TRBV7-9,TGTGCCAGCAGCTTATTATATGGACAGGGGCGTTACAATGAGCAGTTCTTC,CASSLLYGQGRYNEQFF
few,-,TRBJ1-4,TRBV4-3,TGCGCCAGCAGCCAAGATCTGGAGCGGGGTCGGAATGAAAAACTGTTTTTT,CASSQDLERGRNEKLFF
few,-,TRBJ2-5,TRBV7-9,TGTGCCAGCACAAGGGGGGGACAAGAGACCCAGTACTTC,CASTRGGQETQYF
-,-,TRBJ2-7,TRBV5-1,TGCGCCAGCAGCTTGGCCGTCGGAGAGCAGTACTTC,CASSLAVGEQYF
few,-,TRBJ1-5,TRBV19,TGTGCCAGTAGTATGCCCGAGTACCAGCCCCAGCATTTT,CASSMPEYQPQHF
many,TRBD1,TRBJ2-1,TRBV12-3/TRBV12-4,TGTGCCAGCAGTTCAACCGGGACAGGGGATGGGAATGAGCAGTTCTTC,CASSSTGTGDGNEQFF
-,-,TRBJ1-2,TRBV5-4,TGTGCCAGCAGGTTGCAAGGGTTACTTGATGGCTACACCTTC,CASRLQGLLDGYTF
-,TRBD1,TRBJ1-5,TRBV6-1,TGTGCCAGCAGCCGGCAGGACAGGTCGAATCAGCCCCAGCATTTT,CASSRQDRSNQPQHF
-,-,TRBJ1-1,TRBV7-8,TGTGCCAGCAGCCCTCGGGACGGGGGATGGGCTTTCTTT,CASSPRDGGWAFF
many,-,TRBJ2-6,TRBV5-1,TGCGCCAGCAGCTTGACTAGCTCTGGGGCCAACGTCCTGACTTTC,CASSLTSSGANVLTF
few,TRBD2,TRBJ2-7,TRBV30,TGTGCCTGGAGCCGACTAGCGCGGAACTACGAGCAGTACTTC,CAWSRLARNYEQYF
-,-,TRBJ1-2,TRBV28,TGTGCCAGCGGTATCGGGACGGCGGAGTTTAGCGGCTACACCTTC,CASGIGTAEFSGYTF
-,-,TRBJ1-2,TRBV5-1,TGCGCCAGCAGCTCACCCGGGACCCCGGGGGATGGCTACACCTTC,CASSSPGTPGDGYTF
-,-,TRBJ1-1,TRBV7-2,TGTGCCAGCAGCCGATGGGTTTCCAACGGGGAAGCTTTCTTT,CASSRWVSNGEAFF
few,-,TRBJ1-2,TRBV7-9,TGTGCCAGCAGCTCCGGGGCACGGTGGGGGTCCTATGGCTACACCTTC,CASSSGARWGSYGYTF
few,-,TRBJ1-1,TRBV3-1,TGTGCCAGCAGCCAAGAAATAACAGGGCGATTAAACACTGAAGCTTTCTTT,CASSQEITGRLNTEAFF
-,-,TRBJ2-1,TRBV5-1,TGCGCCAGCAGCAAGTTGTCAGGGGAAGGAGGGAACAATGAGCAGTTCTTC,CASSKLSGEGGNNEQFF
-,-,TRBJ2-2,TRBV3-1,TGTGCCAGCAGCCAATACTACGCAAACACCGGGGAGCTGTTTTTT,CASSQYYANTGELFF
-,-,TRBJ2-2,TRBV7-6,TGTGCCAGCAGCTTGATGGAGGGCGAGCTGTTTTTT,CASSLMEGELFF
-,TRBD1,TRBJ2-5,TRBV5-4,TGTGCCAGCAGAGGGACAGGGGAAGAGACCCAGTACTTC,CASRGTGEETQYF
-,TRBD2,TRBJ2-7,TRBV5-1,TGCGCCAGCAGCGGAACTAGCGGGGGCTACGAGCAGTACTTC,CASSGTSGGYEQYF
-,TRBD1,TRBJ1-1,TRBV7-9,TGTGCCAGCAGCCCGAGGGGGCGATCTGAAGCTTTCTTT,CASSPRGRSEAFF
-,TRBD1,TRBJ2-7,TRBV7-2,TGTGCCAGCATGCCCCAGGGGGTCATCGAGCAGTACTTC,CASMPQGVIEQYF
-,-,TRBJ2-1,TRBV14,TGTGCCAGCAGCCAAAGAGATTCCTACAATGAGCAGTTCTTC,CASSQRDSYNEQFF
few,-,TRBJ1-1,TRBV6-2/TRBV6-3,TGTGCCAGCAGTTTACGGGGGGCACACACTGAAGCTTTCTTT,CASSLRGAHTEAFF
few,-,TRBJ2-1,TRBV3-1,TGTGCCAGCAGCTCCCAGCCTCCAGGTTTATTCTTC,CASSSQPPGLFF
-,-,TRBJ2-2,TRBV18,TGTGCCAGCTCACCACCGACAGCCTACGGGGAGCTGTTTTTT,CASSPPTAYGELFF
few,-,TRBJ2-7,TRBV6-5,TGTGCCAGCAGTTACTCGAGGGGGACCCACGAGCAGTACTTC,CASSYSRGTHEQYF
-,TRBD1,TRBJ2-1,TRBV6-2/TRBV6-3,TGTGCCAGCAGTTCCTACAGGGGGTTCGAAGGTGAGCAGTTCTTC,CASSSYRGFEGEQFF
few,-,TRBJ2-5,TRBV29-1,TGCAGCGTTGCCCCAACATCGACAGGGAGGGGAGAGACCCAGTACTTC,CSVAPTSTGRGETQYF
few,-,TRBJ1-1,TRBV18,TGTGCCAGCTCACCTGGCGGGGAGAGGGCCCGCATGAATGCTTTCTTT,CASSPGGERARMNAFF
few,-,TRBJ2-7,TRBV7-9,TGTGCCAGCAGCTTTCAGGGCTCCTACGAGCAGTACTTC,CASSFQGSYEQYF
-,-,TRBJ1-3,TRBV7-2,TGTGCCAGCAGCTTAGTATTGCTGGGAATGGACACCATATATTTT,CASSLVLLGMDTIYF
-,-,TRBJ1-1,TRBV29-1,TGCAGCGTTGCAGTGAATGAAGCTTTCTTT,CSVAVNEAFF
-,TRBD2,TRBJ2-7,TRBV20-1,TGCAGTGCTAGAAGAATAACCGGGACTAGCGGTGGAGGGGACGAGCAGTACTTC,CSARRITGTSGGGDEQYF
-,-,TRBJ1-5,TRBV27,TGTGCCAGCAGTCGGTCGGGGGCTACCAATCAGCCCCAGCATTTT,CASSRSGATNQPQHF